This TCR beta chain was retrieved from a study of blood T cell repertoires in COVID-19. Turning to the study itself: Collection of acute and convalescent COVID-19 samples took place in the United States, Italy and Spain. In each case, the material was cDNA or gDNA derived from T cells, B-cell-depleted T cells, or PBMCs.

As originally analysed: Researchers report that nucleated cell counts were estimated from reference gene primer amplification. Assay: immunoSEQ multiplex PCR; the TCRdb copy retains only in-frame clones and omits some. V, J and clone size reflect that table, while D and trimming were determined from the DNA. The sample includes tens of thousands of clones, roughly 88% of them seen just once. The TCR was taken from a human donor in a cohort sampled during active COVID-19. Sequenced sample: peripheral blood.

For the CDR3, the DNA is TGTGCCAGCAGTGACTCTAGCGCTTACAATGAGCAGTTCTTC. Its protein is CASSDSSAYNEQFF. This chain uses TRBV2 with TRBJ2-1; possibly TRBD2 for D (6 bases). With 3 bases removed from V and 4 bases from J, the gap between germline ends came to 10 bases. The CDR3 is made up of 14 amino acids. Germline V gene data show CDR1 as SNHLY and CDR2 as FYNNEI.